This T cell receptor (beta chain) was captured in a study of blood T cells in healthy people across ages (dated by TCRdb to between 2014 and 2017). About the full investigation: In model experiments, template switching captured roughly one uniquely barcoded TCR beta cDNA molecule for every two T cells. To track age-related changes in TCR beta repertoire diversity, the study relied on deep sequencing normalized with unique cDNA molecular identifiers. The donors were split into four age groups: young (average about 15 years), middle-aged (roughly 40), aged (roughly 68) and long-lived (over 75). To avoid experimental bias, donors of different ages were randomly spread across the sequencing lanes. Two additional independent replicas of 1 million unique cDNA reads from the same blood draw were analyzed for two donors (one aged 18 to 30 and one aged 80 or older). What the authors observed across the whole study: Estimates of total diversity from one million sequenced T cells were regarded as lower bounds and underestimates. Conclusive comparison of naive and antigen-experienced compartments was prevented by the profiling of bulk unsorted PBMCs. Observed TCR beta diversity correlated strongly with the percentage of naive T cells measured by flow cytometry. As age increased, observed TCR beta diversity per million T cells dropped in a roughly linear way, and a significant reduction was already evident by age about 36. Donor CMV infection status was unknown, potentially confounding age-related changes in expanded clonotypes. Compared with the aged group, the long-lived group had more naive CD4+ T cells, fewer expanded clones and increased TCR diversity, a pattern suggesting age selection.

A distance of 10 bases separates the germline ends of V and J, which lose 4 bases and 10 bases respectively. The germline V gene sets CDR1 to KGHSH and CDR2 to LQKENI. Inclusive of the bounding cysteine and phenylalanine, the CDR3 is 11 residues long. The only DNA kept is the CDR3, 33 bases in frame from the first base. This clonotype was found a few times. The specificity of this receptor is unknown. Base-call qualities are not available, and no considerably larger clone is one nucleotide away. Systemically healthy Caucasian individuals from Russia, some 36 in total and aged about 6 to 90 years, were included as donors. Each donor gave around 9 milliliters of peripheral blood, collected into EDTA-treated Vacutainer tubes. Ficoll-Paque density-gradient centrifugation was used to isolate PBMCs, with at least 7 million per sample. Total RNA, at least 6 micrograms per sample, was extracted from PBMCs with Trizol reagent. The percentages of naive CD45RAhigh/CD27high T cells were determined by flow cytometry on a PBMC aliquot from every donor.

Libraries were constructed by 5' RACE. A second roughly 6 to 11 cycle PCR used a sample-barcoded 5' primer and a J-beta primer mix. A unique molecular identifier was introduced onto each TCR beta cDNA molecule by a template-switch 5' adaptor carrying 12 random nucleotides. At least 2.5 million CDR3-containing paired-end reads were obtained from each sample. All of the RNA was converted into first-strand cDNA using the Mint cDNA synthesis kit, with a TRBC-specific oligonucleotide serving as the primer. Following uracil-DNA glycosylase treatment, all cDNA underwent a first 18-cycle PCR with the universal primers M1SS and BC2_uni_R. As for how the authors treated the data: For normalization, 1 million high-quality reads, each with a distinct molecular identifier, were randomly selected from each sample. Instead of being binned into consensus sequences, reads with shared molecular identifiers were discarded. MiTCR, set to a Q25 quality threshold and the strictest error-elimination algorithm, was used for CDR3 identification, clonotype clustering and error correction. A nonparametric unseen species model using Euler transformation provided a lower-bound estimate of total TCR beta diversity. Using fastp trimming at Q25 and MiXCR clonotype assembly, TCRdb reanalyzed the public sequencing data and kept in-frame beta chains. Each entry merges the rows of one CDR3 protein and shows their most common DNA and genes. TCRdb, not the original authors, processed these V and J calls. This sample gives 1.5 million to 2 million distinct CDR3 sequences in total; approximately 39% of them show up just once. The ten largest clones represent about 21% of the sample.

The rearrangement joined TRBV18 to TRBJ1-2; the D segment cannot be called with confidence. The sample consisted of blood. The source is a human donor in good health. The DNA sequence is TGTGCCAGCTCACGCGAGGAAGTCTACACCTTC. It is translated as CASSREEVYTF.